This entry features one TCR beta chain sequence. Its antigen is as yet unknown. TCRdb's table, derived via immunoSEQ multiplex PCR, lists solely in-frame clones and lacks some. The profile shows about 120,000 clones, approximately 89% of them singletons. This sample was taken from a study of T cell responses to AZD1222 COVID-19 vaccine. Points from the study as a whole: Regions 160-218 and 743-854 held dominance among vaccine-associated CD4 TCRs, which spanned spike.

Per germline, CDR1 SGHAT and CDR2 FQNNGV. The CDR3 spans 15 residues. The J segment lost 5 bases and the V segment lost 4 bases, leaving 7 bases of the junction unmatched. Sequencing used peripheral blood, obtained on day 0 of AZD1222 vaccination. This TCR was recovered from an adult in good health. The chain carries TRBV11-2 and TRBJ1-1; 10 bases are shared with TRBD1. The CDR3 here is CASSSSGQGWTEAFF. The CDR3 nucleotides read TGTGCCAGCAGCTCCTCGGGACAGGGGTGGACTGAAGCTTTCTTT.